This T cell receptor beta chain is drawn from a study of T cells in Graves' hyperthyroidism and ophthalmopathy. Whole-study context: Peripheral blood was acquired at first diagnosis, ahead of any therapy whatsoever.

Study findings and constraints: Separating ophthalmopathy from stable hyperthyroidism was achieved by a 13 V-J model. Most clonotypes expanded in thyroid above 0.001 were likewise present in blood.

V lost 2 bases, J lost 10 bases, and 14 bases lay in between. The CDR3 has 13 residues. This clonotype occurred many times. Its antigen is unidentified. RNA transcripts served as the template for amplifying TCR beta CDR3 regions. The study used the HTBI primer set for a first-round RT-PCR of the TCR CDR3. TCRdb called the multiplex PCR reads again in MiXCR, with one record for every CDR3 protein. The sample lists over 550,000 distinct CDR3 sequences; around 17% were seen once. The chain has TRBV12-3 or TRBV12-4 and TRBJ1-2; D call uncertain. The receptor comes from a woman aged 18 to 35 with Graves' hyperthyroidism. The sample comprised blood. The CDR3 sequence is CASSLNLVSVYTF. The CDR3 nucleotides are TGTGCCAGCAGTTTAAACTTGGTCTCCGTCTACACCTTC.